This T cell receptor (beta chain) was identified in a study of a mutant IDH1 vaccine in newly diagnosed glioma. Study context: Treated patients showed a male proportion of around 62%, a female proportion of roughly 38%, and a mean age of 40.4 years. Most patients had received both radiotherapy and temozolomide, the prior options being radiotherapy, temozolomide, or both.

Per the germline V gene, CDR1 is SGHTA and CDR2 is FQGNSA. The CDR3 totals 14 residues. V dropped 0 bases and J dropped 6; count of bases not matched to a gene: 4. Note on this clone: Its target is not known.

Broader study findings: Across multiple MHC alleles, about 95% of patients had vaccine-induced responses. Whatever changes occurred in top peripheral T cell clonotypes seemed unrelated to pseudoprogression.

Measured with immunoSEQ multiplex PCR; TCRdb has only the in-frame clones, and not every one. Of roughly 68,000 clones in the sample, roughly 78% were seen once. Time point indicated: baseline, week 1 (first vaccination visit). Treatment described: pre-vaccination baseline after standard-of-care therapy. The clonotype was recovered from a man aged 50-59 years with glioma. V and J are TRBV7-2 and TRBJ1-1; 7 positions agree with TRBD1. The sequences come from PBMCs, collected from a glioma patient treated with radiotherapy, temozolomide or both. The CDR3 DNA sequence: TGTGCCAGCAGCTTAGCGGGACAGATCGCTGAAGCTTTCTTT. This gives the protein CASSLAGQIAEAFF.